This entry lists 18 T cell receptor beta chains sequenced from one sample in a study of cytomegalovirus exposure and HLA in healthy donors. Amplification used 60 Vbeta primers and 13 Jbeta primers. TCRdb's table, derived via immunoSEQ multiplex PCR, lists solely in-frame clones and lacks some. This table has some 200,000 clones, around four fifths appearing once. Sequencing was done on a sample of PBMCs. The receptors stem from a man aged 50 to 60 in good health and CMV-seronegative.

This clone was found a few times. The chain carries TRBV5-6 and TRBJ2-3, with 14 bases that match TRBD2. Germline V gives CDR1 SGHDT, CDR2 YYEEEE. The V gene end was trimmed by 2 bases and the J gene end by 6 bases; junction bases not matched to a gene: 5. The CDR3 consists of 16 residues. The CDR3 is CASSFGTSGGLDTQYF. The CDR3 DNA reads TGTGCCAGCAGCTTTGGGACTAGCGGGGGTTTGGATACGCAGTATTTT.

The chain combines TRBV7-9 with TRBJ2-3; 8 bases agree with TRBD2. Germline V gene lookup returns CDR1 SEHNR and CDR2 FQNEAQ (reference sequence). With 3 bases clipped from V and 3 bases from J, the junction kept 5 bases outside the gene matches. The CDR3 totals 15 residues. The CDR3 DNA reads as TGTGCCAGCAGCTTCCGCGGGAGGACGACAGATACGCAGTATTTT. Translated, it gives CASSFRGRTTDTQYF.

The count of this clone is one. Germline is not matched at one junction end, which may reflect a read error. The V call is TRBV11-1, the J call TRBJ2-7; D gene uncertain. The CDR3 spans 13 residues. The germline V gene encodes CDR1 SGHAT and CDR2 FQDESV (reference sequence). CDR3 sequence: CASSLDYPYEQCF. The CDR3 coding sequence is TGTGCCAGCAGCTTAGACTACCCCTACGAGCAGTGCTTC.

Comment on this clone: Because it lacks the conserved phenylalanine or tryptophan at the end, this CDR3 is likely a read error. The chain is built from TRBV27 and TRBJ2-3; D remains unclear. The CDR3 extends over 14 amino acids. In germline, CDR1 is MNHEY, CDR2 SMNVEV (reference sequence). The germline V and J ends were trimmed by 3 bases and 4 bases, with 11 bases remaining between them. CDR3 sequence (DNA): TGTGCCAGCAGTTTTAATAGCAGAGCAGATACGCAGTATGTT. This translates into CASSFNSRADTQYV.

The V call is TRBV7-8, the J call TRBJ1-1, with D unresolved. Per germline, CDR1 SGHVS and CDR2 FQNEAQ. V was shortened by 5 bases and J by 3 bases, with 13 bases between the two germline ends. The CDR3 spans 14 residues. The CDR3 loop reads CASSLARVYTEAFF. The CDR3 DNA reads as TGTGCCAGCAGCCTCGCGAGGGTCTACACTGAAGCTTTCTTT. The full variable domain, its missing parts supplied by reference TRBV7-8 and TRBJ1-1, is GAGVSQSPRYKVAKRGQDVALRCDPISGHVSLFWYQQALGQGPEFLTYFQNEAQLDKSGLPSDRFFAERPEGSVSTLKIQRTQQEDSAVYLCASSLARVYTEAFFGQGTRLTVV.

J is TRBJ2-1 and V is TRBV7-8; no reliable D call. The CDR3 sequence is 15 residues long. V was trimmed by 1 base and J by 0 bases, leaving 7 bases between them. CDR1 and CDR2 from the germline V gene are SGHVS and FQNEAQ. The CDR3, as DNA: TGTGCCAGCAGCTTAGGCGCTAGCTCCTACAATGAGCAGTTCTTC. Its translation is CASSLGASSYNEQFF.

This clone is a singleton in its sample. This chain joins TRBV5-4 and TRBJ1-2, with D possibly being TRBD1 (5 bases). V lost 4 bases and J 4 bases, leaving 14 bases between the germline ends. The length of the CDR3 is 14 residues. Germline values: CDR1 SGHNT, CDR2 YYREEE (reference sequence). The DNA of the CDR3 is TGTGCCAGCAGCCTTGGCAGGGCGGCCTATGGCTACACCTTC. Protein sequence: CASSLGRAAYGYTF.

For the CDR3, the DNA is TGTGCCAGCAGTTACGCGGGGAACACTGAAGCTTTCTTT. Translation: CASSYAGNTEAFF. The chain carries TRBV27 and TRBJ1-1; D is unresolved. V was clipped by 4 bases and J by 1 base, with 7 bases between them. The V gene's germline CDR1 is MNHEY and CDR2 SMNVEV (reference sequence). This CDR3 comprises 13 residues.

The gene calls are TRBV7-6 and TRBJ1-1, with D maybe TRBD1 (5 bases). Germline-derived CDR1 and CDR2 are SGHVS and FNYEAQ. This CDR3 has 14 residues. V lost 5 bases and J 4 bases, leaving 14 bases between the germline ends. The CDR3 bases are TGTGCCAGCAGCCCCCTCGACAGTAGCACTGAAGCTTTCTTT. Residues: CASSPLDSSTEAFF.

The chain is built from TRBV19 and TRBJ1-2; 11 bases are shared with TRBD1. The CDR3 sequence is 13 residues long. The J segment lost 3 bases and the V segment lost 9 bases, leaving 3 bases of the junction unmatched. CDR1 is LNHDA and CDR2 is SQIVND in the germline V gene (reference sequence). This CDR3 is CASRDRGDYGYTF. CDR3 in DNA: TGTGCCAGCAGGGACAGGGGGGACTATGGCTACACCTTC.

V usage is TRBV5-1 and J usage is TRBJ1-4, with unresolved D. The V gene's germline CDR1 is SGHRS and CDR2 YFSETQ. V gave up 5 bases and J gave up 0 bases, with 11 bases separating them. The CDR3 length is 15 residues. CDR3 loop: CASSRQSATNEKLFF. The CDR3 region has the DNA TGCGCCAGCAGTCGCCAGTCCGCAACTAATGAAAAACTGTTTTTT.

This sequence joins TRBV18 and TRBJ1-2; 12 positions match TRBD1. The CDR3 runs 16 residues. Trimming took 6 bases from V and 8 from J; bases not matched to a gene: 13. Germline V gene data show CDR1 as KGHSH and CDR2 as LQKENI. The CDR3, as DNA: TGTGCCAGCTCGGGGACAGGGGGCGCCTCGTTAAACGGCTACACCTTC. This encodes CASSGTGGASLNGYTF.

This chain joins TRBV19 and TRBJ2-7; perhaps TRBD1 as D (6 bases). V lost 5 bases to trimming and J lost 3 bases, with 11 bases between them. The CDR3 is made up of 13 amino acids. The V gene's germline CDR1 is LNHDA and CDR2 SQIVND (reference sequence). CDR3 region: CASSLLQGYEQYF. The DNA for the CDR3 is TGTGCCAGTAGTCTGCTACAGGGCTACGAGCAGTACTTC.

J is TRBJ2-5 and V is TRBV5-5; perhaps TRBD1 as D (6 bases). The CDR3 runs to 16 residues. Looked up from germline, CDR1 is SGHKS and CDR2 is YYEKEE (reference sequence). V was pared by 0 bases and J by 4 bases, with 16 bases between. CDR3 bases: TGTGCCAGCAGCTTGGCTGAGACAGGCCCACTAGAGACCCAGTACTTC. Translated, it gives CASSLAETGPLETQYF. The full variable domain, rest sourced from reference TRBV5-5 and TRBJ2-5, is DAGVTQSPTHLIKTRGQQVTLRCSPISGHKSVSWYQQVLGQGPQFIFQYYEKEERGRGNFPDRFSARQFPNYSSELNVNALLLGDSALYLCASSLAETGPLETQYFGPGTRLLVL.

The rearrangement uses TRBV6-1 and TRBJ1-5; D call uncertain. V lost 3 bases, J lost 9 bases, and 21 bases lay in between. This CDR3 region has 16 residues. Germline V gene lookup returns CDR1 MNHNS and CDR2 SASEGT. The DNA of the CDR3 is TGTGCCAGCAGTGATATTCGTGGACGGGGATTTTGGCCCCAGCATTTT. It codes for CASSDIRGRGFWPQHF.

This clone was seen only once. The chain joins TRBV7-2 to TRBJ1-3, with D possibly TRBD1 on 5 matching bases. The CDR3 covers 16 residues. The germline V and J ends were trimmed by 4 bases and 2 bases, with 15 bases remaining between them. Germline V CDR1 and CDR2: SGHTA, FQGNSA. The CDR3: CASSSQLVQAGNTIYF. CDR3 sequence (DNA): TGTGCCAGCAGCTCCCAATTGGTACAGGCTGGAAACACCATATATTTT.

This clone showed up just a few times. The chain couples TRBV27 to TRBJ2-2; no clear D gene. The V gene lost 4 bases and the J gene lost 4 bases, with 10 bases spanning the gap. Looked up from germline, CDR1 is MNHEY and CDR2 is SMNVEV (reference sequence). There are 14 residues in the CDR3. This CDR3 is CASSYLGGTGELFF. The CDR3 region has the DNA TGTGCCAGCAGTTATCTCGGCGGCACCGGGGAGCTGTTTTTT.

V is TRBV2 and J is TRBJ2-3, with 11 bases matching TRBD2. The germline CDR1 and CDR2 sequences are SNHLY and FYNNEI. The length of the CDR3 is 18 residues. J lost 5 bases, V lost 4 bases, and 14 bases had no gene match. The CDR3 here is CASSARPTSGTSRDTQYF. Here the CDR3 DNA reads TGTGCCAGCAGTGCCCGCCCGACTAGCGGGACCTCCAGAGATACGCAGTATTTT.